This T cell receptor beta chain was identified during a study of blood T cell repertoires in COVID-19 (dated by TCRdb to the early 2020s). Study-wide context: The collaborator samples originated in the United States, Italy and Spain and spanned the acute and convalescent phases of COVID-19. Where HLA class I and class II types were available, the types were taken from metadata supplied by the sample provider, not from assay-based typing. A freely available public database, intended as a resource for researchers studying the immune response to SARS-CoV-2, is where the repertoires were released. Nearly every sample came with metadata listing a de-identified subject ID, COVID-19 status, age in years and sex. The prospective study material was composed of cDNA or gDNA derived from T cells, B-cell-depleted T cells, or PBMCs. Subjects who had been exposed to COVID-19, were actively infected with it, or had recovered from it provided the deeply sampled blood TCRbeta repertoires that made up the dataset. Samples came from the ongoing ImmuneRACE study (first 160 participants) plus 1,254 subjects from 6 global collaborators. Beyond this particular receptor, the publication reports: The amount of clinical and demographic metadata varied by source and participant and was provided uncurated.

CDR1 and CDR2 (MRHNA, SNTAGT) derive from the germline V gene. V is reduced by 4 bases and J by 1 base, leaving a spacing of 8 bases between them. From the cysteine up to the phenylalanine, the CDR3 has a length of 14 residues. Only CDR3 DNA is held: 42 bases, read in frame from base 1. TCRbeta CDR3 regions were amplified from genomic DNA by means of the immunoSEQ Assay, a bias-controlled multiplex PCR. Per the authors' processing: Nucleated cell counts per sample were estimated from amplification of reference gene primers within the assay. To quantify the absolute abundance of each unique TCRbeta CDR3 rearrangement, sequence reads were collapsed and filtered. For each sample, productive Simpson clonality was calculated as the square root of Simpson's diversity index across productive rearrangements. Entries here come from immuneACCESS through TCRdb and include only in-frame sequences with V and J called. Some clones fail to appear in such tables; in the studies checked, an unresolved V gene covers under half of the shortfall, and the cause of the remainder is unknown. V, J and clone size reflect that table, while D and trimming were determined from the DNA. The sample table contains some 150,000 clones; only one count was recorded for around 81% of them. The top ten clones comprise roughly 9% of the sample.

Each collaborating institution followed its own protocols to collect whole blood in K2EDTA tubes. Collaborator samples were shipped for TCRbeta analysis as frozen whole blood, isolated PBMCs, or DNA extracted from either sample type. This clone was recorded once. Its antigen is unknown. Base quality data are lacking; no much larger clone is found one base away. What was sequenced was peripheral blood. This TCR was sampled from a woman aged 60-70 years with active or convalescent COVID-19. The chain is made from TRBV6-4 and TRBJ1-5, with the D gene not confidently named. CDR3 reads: CASSVGRSNQPQHF. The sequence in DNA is TGTGCCAGCAGTGTTGGCAGGAGCAATCAGCCCCAGCATTTT.